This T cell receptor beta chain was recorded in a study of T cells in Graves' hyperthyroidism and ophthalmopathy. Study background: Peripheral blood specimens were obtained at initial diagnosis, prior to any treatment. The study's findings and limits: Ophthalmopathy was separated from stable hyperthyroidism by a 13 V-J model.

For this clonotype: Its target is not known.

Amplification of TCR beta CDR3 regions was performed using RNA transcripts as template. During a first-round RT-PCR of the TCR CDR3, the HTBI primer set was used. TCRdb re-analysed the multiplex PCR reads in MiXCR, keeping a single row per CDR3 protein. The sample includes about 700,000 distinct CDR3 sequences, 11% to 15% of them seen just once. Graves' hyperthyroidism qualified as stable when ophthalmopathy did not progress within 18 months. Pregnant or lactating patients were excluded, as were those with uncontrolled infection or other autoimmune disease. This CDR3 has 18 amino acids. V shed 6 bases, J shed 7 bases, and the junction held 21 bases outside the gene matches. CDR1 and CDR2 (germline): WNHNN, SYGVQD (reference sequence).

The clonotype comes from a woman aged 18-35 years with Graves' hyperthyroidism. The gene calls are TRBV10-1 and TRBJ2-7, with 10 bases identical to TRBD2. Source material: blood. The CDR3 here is CASSSQDILAGVVGEQYF. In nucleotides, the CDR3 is TGCGCCAGCAGCAGCCAAGACATTCTAGCGGGAGTGGTGGGTGAGCAGTACTTC.